This T cell receptor (beta chain) was obtained from a study of molecular identifiers for immune sequencing clone quantification. Study details: Replicate RNA from roughly 20,000 or 100,000 naive CD8 T cells formed five aliquots; four were sequenced. Study-wide points: For effector cells, clones above 20 RNA copies held over 98% of molecules; for naive cells, under 1%.

Both previously described methods and listed TCR primers were employed to make bulk TCR libraries. TCRdb re-called the PCR reads with MiXCR, one entry per CDR3 protein. The table has approximately 10,000 distinct CDR3 sequences, 15% to 20% seen once. This clonotype has only a few counts. Antigen: not known. Sample: naive CD8+ T cells from blood, with Jurkat cell RNA spiked in. Indicated subset: FACS-sorted CD8+CD4-CCR7+CD45RA+ naive T cells. This TCR derives from a human donor in good health. Some libraries in this study had Jurkat cell RNA spiked in.

The CDR3 protein is CASSISVTRIDEQFF. The CDR3, as DNA: TGTGCCAGTAGTATTTCTGTGACTCGTATAGATGAGCAGTTCTTC. V usage is TRBV19 and J usage is TRBJ2-1; D not certain. With 3 bases removed from V and 8 bases from J, the gap between germline ends came to 17 bases. The CDR3 covers 15 residues. CDR1 LNHDA and CDR2 SQIVND come from the germline V gene (reference sequence).